The clone carrying this TCR beta chain showed up just a few times. This CDR3 spans 14 amino acids. The V end was cut by 6 bases, the J end by 0 bases, with 9 bases between. From germline, CDR1 is MNHEY and CDR2 SVGAGI. The data belong to a study of T cell clonotyping in hematopoietic cell transplantation. Sequencing was performed with immunoSEQ multiplex PCR; in TCRdb, only in-frame clones are kept and a portion is missing. The sample contains 10,000 to 11,000 clones, 45% to 55% of which appear only once. The V call is TRBV6-5, the J call TRBJ1-5, with D unclear. The clonotype was recovered from a female patient in her fifties who had an allogeneic stem cell transplant from an unrelated donor, so the T cells may come from the graft donor. Some clones in this sample may be carry-over from other donors' samples. The sample consisted of peripheral blood mononuclear cells, taken 100 days after allogeneic stem cell transplant. This chain's CDR3 is CASRRTASNQPQHF. In DNA form, the CDR3 reads TGTGCCAGCAGACGGACGGCTAGCAATCAGCCCCAGCATTTT.